This TCR beta chain originates from a study of cytomegalovirus exposure and HLA in healthy donors. Study-level background: Clustering assigned 81% of the roughly 430 genotyped donors to the Caucasian-associated ancestry cluster.

Per germline, CDR1 MNHNY and CDR2 SVGAGI (reference sequence). V shed 4 bases and J 3 bases; nucleotides not matched to a gene: 2. The CDR3 contains 15 residues. Amplification used 60 Vbeta primers and 13 Jbeta primers. Data came from immunoSEQ multiplex PCR; TCRdb stores just in-frame clones and leaves some out. Of about 85,000 clones listed, roughly 80% are singletons. Overall study findings and caveats: According to a later analysis, most TCR beta chains associated with CMV appeared HLA-restricted. Immune exposure information available was restricted to CMV serostatus. Cytomegalovirus status was reportedly diagnosed by the classifier with high sensitivity and specificity.

Points on this clone: Its target is unknown.

Sample: PBMCs. The clonotype comes from a man aged 45-60 years in good health and CMV-seropositive. This chain uses TRBV6-6 with TRBJ2-1, with 11 bases lining up with TRBD1. CDR3 nucleotide sequence: TGTGCCAGCAGTTCCGGGACAGGGGGCTACAATGAGCAGTTCTTC. Encoded protein: CASSSGTGGYNEQFF.